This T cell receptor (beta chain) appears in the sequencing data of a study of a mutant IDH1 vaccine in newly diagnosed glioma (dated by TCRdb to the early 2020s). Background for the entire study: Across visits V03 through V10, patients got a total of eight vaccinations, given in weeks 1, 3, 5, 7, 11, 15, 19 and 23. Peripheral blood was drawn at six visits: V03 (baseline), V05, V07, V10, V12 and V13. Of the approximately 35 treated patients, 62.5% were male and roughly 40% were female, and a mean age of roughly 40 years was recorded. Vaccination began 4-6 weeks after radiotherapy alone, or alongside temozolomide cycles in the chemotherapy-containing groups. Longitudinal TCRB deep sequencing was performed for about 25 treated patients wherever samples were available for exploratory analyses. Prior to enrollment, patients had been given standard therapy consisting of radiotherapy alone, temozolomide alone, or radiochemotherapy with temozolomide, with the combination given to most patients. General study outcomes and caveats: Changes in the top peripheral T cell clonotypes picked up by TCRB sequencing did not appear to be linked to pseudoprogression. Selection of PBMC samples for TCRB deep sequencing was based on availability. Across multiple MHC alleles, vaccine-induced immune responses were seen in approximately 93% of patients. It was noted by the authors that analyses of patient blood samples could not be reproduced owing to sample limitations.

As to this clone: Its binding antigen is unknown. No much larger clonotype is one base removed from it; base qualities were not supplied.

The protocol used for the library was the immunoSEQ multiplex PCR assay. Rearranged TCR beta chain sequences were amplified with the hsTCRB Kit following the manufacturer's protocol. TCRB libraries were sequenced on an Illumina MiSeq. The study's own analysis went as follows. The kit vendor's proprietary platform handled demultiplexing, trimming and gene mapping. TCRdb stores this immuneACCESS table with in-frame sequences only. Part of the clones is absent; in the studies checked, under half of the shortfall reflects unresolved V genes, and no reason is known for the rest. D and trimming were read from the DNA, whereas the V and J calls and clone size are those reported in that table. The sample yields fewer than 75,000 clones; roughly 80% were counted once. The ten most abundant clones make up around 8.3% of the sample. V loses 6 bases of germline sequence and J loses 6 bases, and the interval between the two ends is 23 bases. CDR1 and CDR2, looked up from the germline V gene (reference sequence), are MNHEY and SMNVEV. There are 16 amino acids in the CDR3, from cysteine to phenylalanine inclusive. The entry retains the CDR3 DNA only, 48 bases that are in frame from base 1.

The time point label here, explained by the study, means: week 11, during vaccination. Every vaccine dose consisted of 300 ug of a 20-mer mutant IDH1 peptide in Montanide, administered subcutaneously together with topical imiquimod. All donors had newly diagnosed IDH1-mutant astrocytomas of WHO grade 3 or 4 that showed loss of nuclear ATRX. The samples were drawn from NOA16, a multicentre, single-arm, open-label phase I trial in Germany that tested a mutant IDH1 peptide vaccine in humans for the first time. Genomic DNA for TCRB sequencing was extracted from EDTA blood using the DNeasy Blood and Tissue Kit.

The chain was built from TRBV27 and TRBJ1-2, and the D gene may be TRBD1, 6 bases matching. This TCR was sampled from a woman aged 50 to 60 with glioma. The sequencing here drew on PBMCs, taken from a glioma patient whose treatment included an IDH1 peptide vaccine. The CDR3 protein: CASSLMGGASPNGYTF. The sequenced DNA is TGTGCCAGCAGCCTCATGGGGGGGGCGTCCCCAAATGGCTACACCTTC.